Listed below are T cell receptor beta chains from one sample, sequenced in a study of blood T cells in healthy people across ages. Via MiXCR, TCRdb re-called the 5' RACE reads, giving one row per CDR3 protein. Here the sample spans around 1,500,000 distinct CDR3 sequences, 28% being singletons. Input material: blood. Receptors originate from a woman in her 30s in good health. Both conserved end residues are trimmed from each CDR3. A D gene is named only where the DNA matches it firmly.

>TRBJ1-2|TRBV3-1|NA
ASSRGTDLYGYT
>TRBJ1-2|TRBV21-1|NA
ASPQAGIVNYGYT
>TRBJ1-2|TRBV20-1|NA
SARDPQSYGYT
>TRBJ2-3|TRBV10-1|TRBD1
ASSEDGTGSTDTQY
>TRBJ2-7|TRBV6-1|TRBD1
ASSEPTGLYEQY
>TRBJ2-1|TRBV6-1|NA
ASIPRPDAYNEQF
>TRBJ2-7|TRBV19|NA
ASSPTGRDDEQY
>TRBJ2-5|TRBV10-3|NA
AISDSDGKETQY
>TRBJ1-2|TRBV12-5|NA
ASAGDRMQYYGYT
>TRBJ1-5|TRBV20-1|NA
SASSQPGQPQH
>TRBJ1-6|TRBV28|NA
ASSYRQLNSPLH
>TRBJ2-3|TRBV20-1|NA
SAPGPQGDTQY
>TRBJ2-7|TRBV20-1|TRBD1
SARGQGDSYEQY
>TRBJ2-5|TRBV20-1|TRBD1
SAGTAQTQY
>TRBJ1-1|TRBV4-1|NA
ASSQDARAVAF
>TRBJ2-1|TRBV7-2|NA
ASSFPGPGPDWMNEQF
>TRBJ1-5|TRBV3-1|NA
ASSQGASGQPQH
>TRBJ1-2|TRBV18|NA
ASSPQGSGYT
>TRBJ1-1|TRBV29-1|NA
SVVREQMNTEAF
>TRBJ2-1|TRBV29-1|TRBD1
SDMEGTGYEQF
>TRBJ2-3|TRBV15|TRBD2
ATSRDWGLAGAADTQY
>TRBJ2-1|TRBV20-1|TRBD2
SAYSGDYNEQF
>TRBJ2-5|TRBV2|TRBD2
ASSDGAGGHGETQY
>TRBJ1-2|TRBV20-1|TRBD1
SARHMTGGARGYT
>TRBJ2-2|TRBV7-2|TRBD1
ASSRTGGRDGELF
>TRBJ1-2|TRBV18|NA
ASSPGVSEGYT
>TRBJ2-7|TRBV10-2|TRBD2
ASREGPSYEQY
>TRBJ2-1|TRBV12-3/TRBV12-4|TRBD1
ASDTPGQGNEQF
>TRBJ2-3|TRBV29-1|NA
GVDGTSVWVDTQY
>TRBJ2-5|TRBV20-1|TRBD1
SARAYRGQETQY